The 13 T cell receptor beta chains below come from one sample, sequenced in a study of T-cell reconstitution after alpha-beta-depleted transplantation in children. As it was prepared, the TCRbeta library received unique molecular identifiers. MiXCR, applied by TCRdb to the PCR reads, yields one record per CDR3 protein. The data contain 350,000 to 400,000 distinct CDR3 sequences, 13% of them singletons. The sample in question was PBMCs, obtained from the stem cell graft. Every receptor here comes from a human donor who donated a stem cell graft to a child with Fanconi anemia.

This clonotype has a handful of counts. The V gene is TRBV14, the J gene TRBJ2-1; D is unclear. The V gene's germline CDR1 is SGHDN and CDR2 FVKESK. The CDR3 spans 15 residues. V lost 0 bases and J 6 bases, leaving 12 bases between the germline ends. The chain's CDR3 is CASSQDGRVFNEQFF. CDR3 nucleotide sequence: TGTGCCAGCAGCCAAGATGGTCGGGTATTCAATGAGCAGTTCTTC.

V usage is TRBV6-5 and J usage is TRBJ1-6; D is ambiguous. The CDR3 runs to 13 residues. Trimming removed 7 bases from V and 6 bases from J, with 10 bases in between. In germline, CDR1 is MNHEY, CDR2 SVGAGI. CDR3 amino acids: CASKADLNSPLHF. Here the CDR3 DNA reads TGTGCCAGCAAAGCGGATCTTAATTCACCCCTCCACTTT.

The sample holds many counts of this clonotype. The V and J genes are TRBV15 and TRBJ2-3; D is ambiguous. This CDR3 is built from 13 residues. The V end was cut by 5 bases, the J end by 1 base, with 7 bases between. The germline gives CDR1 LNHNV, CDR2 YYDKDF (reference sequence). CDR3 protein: CATSGLGTDTQYF. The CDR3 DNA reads TGTGCCACCAGCGGGCTGGGCACAGATACGCAGTATTTT.

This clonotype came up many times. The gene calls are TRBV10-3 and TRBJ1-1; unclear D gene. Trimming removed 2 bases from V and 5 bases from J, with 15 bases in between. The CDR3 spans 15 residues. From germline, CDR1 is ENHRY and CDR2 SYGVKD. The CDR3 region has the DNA TGTGCCATCAGTGAGCCCGGAGGGTTGCAAACTGAAGCTTTCTTT. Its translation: CAISEPGGLQTEAFF.

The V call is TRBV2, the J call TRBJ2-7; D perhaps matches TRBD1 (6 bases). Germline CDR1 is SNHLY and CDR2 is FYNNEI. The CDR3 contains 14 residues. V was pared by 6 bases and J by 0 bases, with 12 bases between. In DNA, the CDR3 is TGTGCCAGCAGAGATCAGGGGTCCTCCTACGAGCAGTACTTC. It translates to CASRDQGSSYEQYF.

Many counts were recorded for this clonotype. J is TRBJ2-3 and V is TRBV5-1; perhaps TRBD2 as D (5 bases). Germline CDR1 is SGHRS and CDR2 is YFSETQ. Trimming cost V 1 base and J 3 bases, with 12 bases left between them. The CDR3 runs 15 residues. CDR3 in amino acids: CASSLRASLTDTQYF. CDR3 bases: TGCGCCAGCAGCTTGAGAGCTAGCTTGACAGATACGCAGTATTTT. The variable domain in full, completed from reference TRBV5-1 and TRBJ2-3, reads KAGVTQTPRYLIKTRGQQVTLSCSPISGHRSVSWYQQTPGQGLQFLFEYFSETQRNKGNFPGRFSGRQFSNSRSEMNVSTLELGDSALYLCASSLRASLTDTQYFGPGTRLTVL.

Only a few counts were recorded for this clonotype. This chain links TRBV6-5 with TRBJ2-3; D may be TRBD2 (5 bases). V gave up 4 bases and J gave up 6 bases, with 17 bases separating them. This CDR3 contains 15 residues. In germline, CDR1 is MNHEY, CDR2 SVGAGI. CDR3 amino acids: CASSFTGETKDTQYF. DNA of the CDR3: TGTGCCAGCAGTTTCACCGGGGAAACCAAGGATACGCAGTATTTT.

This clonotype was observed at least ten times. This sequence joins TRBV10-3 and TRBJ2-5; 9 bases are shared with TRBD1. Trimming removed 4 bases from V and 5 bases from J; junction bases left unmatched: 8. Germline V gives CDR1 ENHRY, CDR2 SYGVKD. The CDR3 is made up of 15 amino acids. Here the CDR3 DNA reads TGTGCCATCAGTGGAGGACAGGGGATCGAGGAGACCCAGTACTTC. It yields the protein CAISGGQGIEETQYF.

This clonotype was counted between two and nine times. CDR3: CAISETGQGASEAFF. The CDR3 DNA reads as TGTGCCATCAGTGAGACCGGACAGGGGGCCTCTGAAGCTTTCTTT. This chain connects TRBV10-3 to TRBJ1-1; TRBD1 aligns across 11 bases. The V gene end was trimmed by 2 bases and the J gene end by 6 bases; junction bases not matched to a gene: 5. Germline CDR1 is ENHRY and CDR2 is SYGVKD. This CDR3 comprises 15 residues.

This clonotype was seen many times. CDR3 bases: TGTGCCAGCAGTTACTCGGGAGATACTGGCTACACCTTC. Translated, it gives CASSYSGDTGYTF. V and J are TRBV6-5 and TRBJ1-2; D is ambiguous. The germline V gene has CDR1 MNHEY and CDR2 SVGAGI. This CDR3 contains 13 residues. Trimming shortened V by 0 bases and J by 7 bases, and 9 bases separated the two germline ends.

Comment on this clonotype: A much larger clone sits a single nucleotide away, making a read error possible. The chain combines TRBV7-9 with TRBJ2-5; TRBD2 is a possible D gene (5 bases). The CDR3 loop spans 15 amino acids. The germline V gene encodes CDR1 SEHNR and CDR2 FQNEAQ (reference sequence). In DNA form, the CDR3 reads TGTGCCAGCAGCCAGGAAGGTAGAGGGATTTGGACCCATTACTTC. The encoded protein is CASSQEGRGIWTHYF.

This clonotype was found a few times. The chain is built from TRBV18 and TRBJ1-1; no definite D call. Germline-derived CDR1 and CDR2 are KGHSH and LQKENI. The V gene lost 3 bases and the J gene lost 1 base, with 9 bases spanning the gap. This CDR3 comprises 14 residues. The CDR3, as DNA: TGTGCCAGCTCACCGCAACCAGGGAACACTGAAGCTTTCTTT. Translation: CASSPQPGNTEAFF.

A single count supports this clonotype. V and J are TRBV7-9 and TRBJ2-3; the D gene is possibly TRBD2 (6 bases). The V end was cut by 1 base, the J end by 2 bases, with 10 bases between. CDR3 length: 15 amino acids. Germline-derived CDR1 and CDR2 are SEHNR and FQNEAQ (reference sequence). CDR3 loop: CASSLVEGPTDTQYF. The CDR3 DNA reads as TGTGCCAGCAGCTTAGTGGAGGGGCCCACAGATACGCAGTATTTT.